Following are 24 T cell receptor beta chains from one sample sequenced in a study of CD8+CD57+ T cells in acquired aplastic anemia. The study profiled TCR beta VDJ and CDR3 using genomic DNA as template. TCRdb itself ran the reads through MiXCR, one entry per CDR3 protein. This sample has roughly 160,000 distinct CDR3 sequences, with roughly 48% found just once. For sequencing, patients were chosen who had shown expansion of CD8+CD57+ cells by flow cytometry. Sequencing was done on a sample of sorted CD4+, CD8+, or CD8+CD57+ T cells (not recorded which) from PBMCs. These receptors were taken from a human donor with aplastic anemia.

This clonotype was seen many times. The chain has TRBV19 and TRBJ1-4; TRBD1 aligns across 7 bases. The CDR3 totals 15 residues. V was clipped by 7 bases and J by 4 bases; unmatched bases: 9. Germline V gene data show CDR1 as LNHDA and CDR2 as SQIVND (reference sequence). CDR3 region: CASKAPGQLNEKLFF. CDR3 nucleotide sequence: TGTGCCAGTAAGGCACCGGGACAGCTTAATGAAAAACTGTTTTTT.

With regard to this clonotype: An end of the junction does not agree with germline; a read error may underlie this. This rearrangement joins TRBV19 to TRBJ2-2; 8 bases are shared with TRBD1. CDR3 length equals 14 residues. The germline V gene has CDR1 LNHDA and CDR2 SQIVND (reference sequence). The CDR3 loop is CASSPGQVDGELFF. The DNA for the CDR3 is TGTGCCAGTAGCCCGGGACAGGTCGACGGTGAGCTGTTTTTC.

V gene TRBV9 combines with J gene TRBJ2-6; no clear D. The CDR3 sequence is 14 residues long. In germline, CDR1 is SGDLS, CDR2 YYNGEE. The ends were cut back, 2 bases at V and 0 bases at J, with 3 bases in the middle. CDR3 sequence reads: CASSVYSGANVLTF. DNA of the CDR3: TGTGCCAGCAGCGTGTACTCTGGGGCCAACGTCCTGACTTTC.

Here the CDR3 DNA reads TGTGCCACCGGACAGCGGGCCGCGGGCATTCAGTACTTC. Translating gives CATGQRAAGIQYF. The chain uses TRBV15 and TRBJ2-4, with D perhaps given as TRBD1 or TRBD2 (6 bases each). V lost 8 bases and J lost 9, with 17 bases in between. The CDR3 is 13 amino acids. Germline assignment: CDR1 LNHNV and CDR2 YYDKDF (reference sequence).

The chain uses TRBV7-8 and TRBJ2-5; 13 positions match TRBD2. The CDR3 loop spans 18 amino acids. With V trimmed by 6 bases and J by 7 bases, 17 bases remained unmatched. The germline gives CDR1 SGHVS, CDR2 FQNEAQ. CDR3 protein: CASRNADGLAGAIVTQYF. The CDR3 region has the DNA TGTGCCAGCAGGAACGCCGACGGACTAGCGGGAGCAATTGTGACCCAGTACTTC.

The rearrangement uses TRBV30 and TRBJ1-1, with D perhaps matching TRBD1 (5 bases). This CDR3 region has 12 residues. CDR1 and CDR2 from the germline V gene are GTSNPN and SVGIG (reference sequence). As DNA, the CDR3 is TGTGCACGAGAAACTCAGGGTTCGGAAACTTTCTTT. Amino acids: CARETQGSETFF. The full variable domain, its missing parts supplied by reference TRBV30 and TRBJ1-1, is SQTIHQWPATLVQPVGSPLSLECTVEGTSNPNLYWYRQAAGRGLQLLFYSVGIGQISSEVPQNLSASRPQDRQFILSSKKLLLSDSGFYLCARETQGSETFFGQGTRLTVV.

There are many counts of this clonotype. V usage is TRBV2 and J usage is TRBJ1-1, with D unresolved. The CDR3 spans 12 residues. V shed 6 bases and J shed 7 bases, with 12 bases lying between them. Germline V gives CDR1 SNHLY, CDR2 FYNNEI. The CDR3 DNA reads TGTGCCAGCAGGGTTGACCGGGGTGAAGCTTTCTTT. Translating gives CASRVDRGEAFF.

This rearrangement joins TRBV2 to TRBJ2-5; 7 nucleotides match TRBD1. V lost 7 bases to trimming and J lost 5 bases; unmatched junction nucleotides: 7. CDR3 length: 13 residues. CDR1 is SNHLY, CDR2 FYNNEI, per germline. The CDR3 DNA follows: TGTGCCAGCAACCAACAGGGGACGGAGACCCAGTACTTC. Its translation: CASNQQGTETQYF. Variable domain in full (rest from reference TRBV2 and TRBJ2-5): EPEVTQTPSHQVTQMGQEVILRCVPISNHLYFYWYRQILGQKVEFLVSFYNNEISEKSEIFDDQFSVERPDGSNFTLKIRSTKLEDSAMYFCASNQQGTETQYFGPGTRLLVL.

The rearrangement uses TRBV5-1 and TRBJ2-5; no clear D. Germline assignment: CDR1 SGHRS and CDR2 YFSETQ. V was pared by 0 bases and J by 5 bases, with 8 bases between. The CDR3 length is 13 residues. CDR3 coding DNA: TGCGCCAGCAGCTTGGATCTCGCCGAGACCCAGTACTTC. It translates to CASSLDLAETQYF. The full variable domain, with the rest looked up from reference TRBV5-1 and TRBJ2-5, is KAGVTQTPRYLIKTRGQQVTLSCSPISGHRSVSWYQQTPGQGLQFLFEYFSETQRNKGNFPGRFSGRQFSNSRSEMNVSTLELGDSALYLCASSLDLAETQYFGPGTRLLVL.

This clonotype was seen many times. The V gene is TRBV11-1, the J gene TRBJ1-1; 9 bases match TRBD1. CDR1 and CDR2 from the germline V gene are SGHAT and FQDESV (reference sequence). The CDR3 totals 14 residues. Trimming took 4 bases from V and 1 from J; bases not matched to a gene: 1. CDR3 sequence: CASSWGQGNTEAFF. The DNA of the CDR3 is TGTGCCAGCAGCTGGGGACAGGGGAACACTGAAGCTTTCTTT.

The rearrangement uses TRBV15 and TRBJ1-6; maybe TRBD1 (5 bases). The CDR3 has 15 residues. Germline loops: CDR1 LNHNV, CDR2 YYDKDF (reference sequence). V gave up 3 bases and J gave up 3 bases, with 9 bases separating them. Here the CDR3 reads CATSRDTSYNSPLHF. CDR3 sequence (DNA): TGTGCCACCAGCAGGGACACAAGCTATAATTCACCCCTCCACTTT.

The chain uses TRBV5-1 and TRBJ2-2; D not resolved. Germline-derived CDR1 and CDR2 are SGHRS and YFSETQ. This CDR3 is 17 amino acids long. With 3 bases removed from V and 0 bases from J, the gap between germline ends came to 15 bases. CDR3 sequence reads: CASSSSPPGPNTGELFF. The DNA for the CDR3 is TGCGCCAGCAGCTCGAGCCCTCCGGGCCCGAACACCGGGGAGCTGTTTTTT.

The V gene is TRBV24-1, the J gene TRBJ1-3, with D perhaps TRBD1 (5 bases). The CDR3 spans 15 residues. From germline, CDR1 is KGHDR and CDR2 SFDVKD. Between the trimmed V and J ends, which lost 5 bases and 0 bases, there was a span of 10 bases. In nucleotides, the CDR3 is TGTGCCACCAGTGGGGGCGGCCTCTCTGGAAACACCATATATTTT. This translates into CATSGGGLSGNTIYF.

This clonotype was seen at least ten times. This chain joins TRBV20-1 and TRBJ2-1, with 8 bases that match TRBD2. This CDR3 comprises 15 residues. Trimming cost V 6 bases and J 4 bases; bases outside gene matches: 11. In germline, CDR1 is DFQATT, CDR2 SNEGSKA (reference sequence). CDR3 in amino acids: CSAPSGHPNYNEQFF. The CDR3 nucleotides read TGCAGTGCGCCTAGCGGGCACCCTAATTACAATGAGCAGTTCTTC.

The genes are TRBV10-2 and TRBJ2-7, with D unresolved. Trimming cost V 6 bases and J 5 bases, with 14 bases left between them. The CDR3 contains 13 residues. Germline V gene lookup returns CDR1 WSHSY and CDR2 SAAADI. The CDR3 sequence is CASSNRAYDEQYF. DNA of the CDR3: TGCGCCAGCAGCAACCGGGCCTACGACGAGCAGTACTTC.

J is TRBJ1-2 and V is TRBV15; unclear D gene. Germline values: CDR1 LNHNV, CDR2 YYDKDF (reference sequence). V gave up 0 bases and J gave up 0 bases, with 11 bases separating them. The CDR3 runs 16 residues. The CDR3 loop is CATSREATGSNYGYTF. CDR3 nucleotides: TGTGCCACCAGCAGAGAGGCGACCGGATCTAACTATGGCTACACCTTC. Supplemented by reference TRBV15 and TRBJ1-2, the full variable domain reads DAMVIQNPRYQVTQFGKPVTLSCSQTLNHNVMYWYQQKSSQAPKLLFHYYDKDFNNEADTPDNFQSRRPNTSFCFLDIRSPGLGDTAMYLCATSREATGSNYGYTFGSGTRLTVV.

This clonotype showed up just a few times. The CDR3 loop reads CASSTSGNTIYF. For the CDR3, the DNA is TGTGCCAGCAGTACCTCCGGAAACACCATATATTTT. This chain connects TRBV6-2 or TRBV6-3 to TRBJ1-3; D uncertain. The CDR3 extends over 12 amino acids. Germline CDR1 is MNHEY and CDR2 is SVGEGT. V shed 5 bases and J shed 4 bases, with 6 bases lying between them.

In this sample, this clonotype turned up a few times. The gene calls are TRBV28 and TRBJ1-1; D gene unclear. The CDR3 has 13 residues. Trimming pared 8 bases from V and 1 base from J, leaving 11 bases between. Germline CDR1 reads MDHEN; CDR2 reads SYDVKM. The CDR3 bases are TGTGCCAGCGAAAGAGAGGCGAACACTGAAGCTTTCTTT. This sequence encodes CASEREANTEAFF.

This clonotype was seen repeatedly, ten times or more. The CDR3 sequence is CASSLGQGRTDTQYF. In nucleotides, the CDR3 is TGCGCCAGCAGCTTGGGACAGGGGCGGACAGATACGCAGTATTTT. The chain links TRBV5-1 to TRBJ2-3, with TRBD1 matching 8 bases. V was clipped by 0 bases and J by 3 bases; unmatched bases: 3. CDR1 is SGHRS and CDR2 is YFSETQ in the germline V gene. The CDR3 runs to 15 residues.

The CDR3 protein is CASSINGYQPQHF. CDR3 coding DNA: TGTGCCAGTAGTATTAACGGCTATCAGCCCCAGCATTTT. The rearrangement uses TRBV19 and TRBJ1-5; D unresolved. The CDR3 is 13 amino acids. Trimming cost V 3 bases and J 5 bases, with 8 bases left between them. Germline lookup yields CDR1 LNHDA and CDR2 SQIVND (reference sequence).

This clonotype has ten or more counts. This rearrangement joins TRBV20-1 to TRBJ1-1; D might be TRBD1 (5 bases). The CDR3 length is 14 residues. Germline CDR1 DFQATT, CDR2 SNEGSKA (reference sequence). V was trimmed by 4 bases and J by 5 bases, leaving 17 bases between them. The CDR3 DNA is TGCAGTGCTACTCTTCAGGGAATTGGGACTGAAGCTTTCTTT. Translated: CSATLQGIGTEAFF.

Points on this clonotype: At one end, the junction sequence differs from germline, possibly due to a read error. The CDR3 DNA is TGTGCCAGCATCTTACTACAGGGGGCGCTTACTAACTATGGCTACACCTTC. Translation gives CASILLQGALTNYGYTF. The chain joins TRBV11-2 to TRBJ1-2; TRBD1 matches at 9 bases. Germline loops: CDR1 SGHAT, CDR2 FQNNGV. This CDR3 is 17 amino acids long.

This clonotype was seen repeatedly, ten times or more. This chain joins TRBV20-1 and TRBJ1-5, with a possible D match to TRBD1 (5 bases). The CDR3 runs 18 residues. Trimming cost V 0 bases and J 5 bases, with 23 bases left between them. Germline V CDR1 and CDR2: DFQATT, SNEGSKA (reference sequence). CDR3 sequence (DNA): TGCAGTGCTAGAGATGTCGAAACTCAGGGCTCGGGAGATCAGCCCCAGCATTTT. Protein sequence: CSARDVETQGSGDQPQHF.

This clonotype came up a few times. This chain links TRBV10-3 with TRBJ1-1; no clear D gene. The germline CDR1 and CDR2 sequences are ENHRY and SYGVKD. This CDR3 spans 13 amino acids. The V end was cut by 2 bases, the J end by 3 bases, with 7 bases between. CDR3 region: CAISEISHTEAFF. CDR3 nucleotide sequence: TGTGCCATCAGTGAGATCTCACACACTGAAGCTTTCTTT.